The 32 T cell receptor beta chains below come from one sample, sequenced in a study of cytomegalovirus exposure and HLA in healthy donors. It was with 60 Vbeta and 13 Jbeta primers that the PCR ran. The data were produced by immunoSEQ multiplex PCR, yet TCRdb's version contains in-frame clones alone and is incomplete. The table has approximately 130,000 clones, approximately 85% seen once; the top ten hold 1.7%. The specimen was PBMCs. The receptors originated from a boy younger than 18 in good health and CMV-seronegative.

The chain employs TRBV11-1 and TRBJ2-7; 9 nucleotides align to TRBD1. Germline V gene sequence: CDR1 SGHAT, CDR2 FQDESV (reference sequence). Losses at the gene ends were 5 bases for V and 6 bases for J; bases not matched to a gene: 2. The CDR3 covers 12 residues. The CDR3, as DNA: TGTGCCAGCAGCGAGGACAGGGGCGAGCAGTACTTC. Translated, it gives CASSEDRGEQYF.

This chain links TRBV30 with TRBJ1-4; D may be TRBD1 (5 bases). The V and J ends lost 5 bases and 8 bases respectively, with 12 bases between them. The CDR3 extends over 12 amino acids. Germline V lookup: CDR1 GTSNPN, CDR2 SVGIG (reference sequence). CDR3 amino acids: CAWSTDSEKLFF. CDR3 DNA: TGTGCCTGGTCCACCGACAGCGAAAAACTGTTTTTT.

The rearrangement joins TRBV19 to TRBJ1-5; D is possibly TRBD1 (5 bases). V shed 4 bases and J shed 11 bases, with 18 bases lying between them. CDR3 length equals 14 residues. The germline CDR1 and CDR2 sequences are LNHDA and SQIVND (reference sequence). Written as DNA, the CDR3 is TGTGCCAGTAGTACAGGGCTGAAGAATCAAGCCCAGCATTTT. Protein: CASSTGLKNQAQHF.

This clone was observed a handful of times. The rearrangement joins TRBV2 to TRBJ1-5; D may be TRBD1 (6 bases). V was trimmed by 6 bases and J by 1 base, leaving 13 bases between them. CDR1 is SNHLY, CDR2 FYNNEI, per germline. This CDR3 contains 15 residues. The CDR3 spells CASRGGGFSNQPQHF. CDR3 nucleotide sequence: TGTGCCAGCAGGGGAGGGGGGTTCAGCAATCAGCCCCAGCATTTT. Complete variable domain (other parts from reference TRBV2 and TRBJ1-5): EPEVTQTPSHQVTQMGQEVILRCVPISNHLYFYWYRQILGQKVEFLVSFYNNEISEKSEIFDDQFSVERPDGSNFTLKIRSTKLEDSAMYFCASRGGGFSNQPQHFGDGTRLSIL.

The rearrangement joins TRBV6-1 to TRBJ2-3, with D perhaps TRBD2 (6 bases). Germline V CDR1 and CDR2: MNHNS, SASEGT. The germline V and J ends were trimmed by 1 base and 1 base, with 12 bases remaining between them. CDR3 size: 16 residues. The CDR3 coding sequence is TGTGCCAGCAGTGAAGGGGTCGGGGGAGGCACAGATACGCAGTATTTT. It yields the protein CASSEGVGGGTDTQYF.

V and J are TRBV9 and TRBJ2-1; maybe TRBD2 (8 bases). The CDR3 is 16 amino acids. The V end was cut by 0 bases, the J end by 12 bases, with 22 bases between. From germline, CDR1 is SGDLS and CDR2 YYNGEE. The CDR3 reads CASSVGFSGTQGGQFF. The CDR3 nucleotides read TGTGCCAGCAGCGTAGGATTTAGCGGGACCCAGGGGGGGCAGTTCTTC.

V and J are TRBV2 and TRBJ2-3, with a tentative D call TRBD2 (5 bases). The CDR3 is made up of 13 amino acids. Germline-derived CDR1 and CDR2 are SNHLY and FYNNEI. The ends were cut back, 7 bases at V and 4 bases at J, with 12 bases in the middle. The CDR3 region is CASTGVTADTQYF. The CDR3 DNA reads as TGTGCCAGCACCGGGGTTACGGCAGATACGCAGTATTTT. The full variable domain, its missing parts supplied by reference TRBV2 and TRBJ2-3, is EPEVTQTPSHQVTQMGQEVILRCVPISNHLYFYWYRQILGQKVEFLVSFYNNEISEKSEIFDDQFSVERPDGSNFTLKIRSTKLEDSAMYFCASTGVTADTQYFGPGTRLTVL.

This sequence joins TRBV5-6 and TRBJ1-3; D may be TRBD1 (6 bases). Trimming took off 0 bases at V and 4 bases at J, with 14 bases between the two ends. The CDR3 sequence is 16 residues long. Germline CDR1 and CDR2: SGHDT and YYEEEE. In DNA, the CDR3 is TGTGCCAGCAGCTTGGCGGAAACAGGGCTCGGAAACACCATATATTTT. This codes for CASSLAETGLGNTIYF.

The chain carries TRBV5-4 and TRBJ2-2; D might be TRBD2 (6 bases). Germline CDR1 and CDR2: SGHNT and YYREEE (reference sequence). The CDR3 spans 16 residues. V lost 3 bases and J 6 bases, leaving 18 bases between the germline ends. The DNA of the CDR3 is TGTGCCAGCAGCTCCCCCAGCGGGCGGGTGGCCGGGGAGCTGTTTTTT. It yields the protein CASSSPSGRVAGELFF.

Details on this clone: One end of the junction fails to match germline, which may point to a read error. The V gene is TRBV7-7, the J gene TRBJ2-3; tentative D call: TRBD2 (6 bases). The CDR3 contains 14 residues. Germline CDR1 is SSHAT and CDR2 is FNYEAQ (reference sequence). The CDR3 DNA reads TGTGCTAGCAGCTTAGGAGGGTACACAGATACGCAGTATTTT. Translation gives CASSLGGYTDTQYF.

The V gene is TRBV10-3, the J gene TRBJ1-1; 7 bases agree with TRBD1. With 3 bases clipped from V and 8 bases from J, the junction kept 9 bases outside the gene matches. The CDR3 covers 14 residues. Looked up from germline, CDR1 is ENHRY and CDR2 is SYGVKD. CDR3 DNA: TGTGCCATCAGTGAACCTTCCCGACAGGGAGAAGCTTTCTTT. Amino acids: CAISEPSRQGEAFF.

The chain is built from TRBV19 and TRBJ1-2, with D unclear. This CDR3 region has 17 residues. CDR1 is LNHDA, CDR2 SQIVND, per germline (reference sequence). The V gene lost 2 bases and the J gene lost 9 bases, with 25 bases spanning the gap. CDR3: CASSILSSEIWMPSYTF. CDR3 nucleotides: TGTGCCAGTAGTATACTCTCCTCGGAGATTTGGATGCCTAGCTACACCTTC.

This rearrangement joins TRBV5-1 to TRBJ1-1, with D perhaps TRBD1 (6 bases). Germline CDR1 and CDR2: SGHRS and YFSETQ. The ends were cut back, 3 bases at V and 9 bases at J, with 15 bases in the middle. This CDR3 is 13 amino acids long. The CDR3 nucleotides read TGCGCCAGCAGCTCAGCTCAGGGGTGGCAAGCTTTCTTT. Amino acid sequence: CASSSAQGWQAFF.

The chain joins TRBV5-1 to TRBJ2-7, with D possibly TRBD2 on 6 matching bases. This CDR3 is built from 15 residues. CDR1 and CDR2 (germline): SGHRS, YFSETQ. V was cut by 4 bases and J by 0 bases, with 14 bases left in between. CDR3 in amino acids: CASSPAGAGSYEQYF. The CDR3 nucleotides read TGCGCCAGCAGCCCAGCGGGTGCGGGCTCCTACGAGCAGTACTTC.

J is TRBJ2-7 and V is TRBV5-6, with D hard to call. This CDR3 spans 13 amino acids. Germline values: CDR1 SGHDT, CDR2 YYEEEE. Trimming left V 1 base short and J 6 bases short, with 11 bases between. In DNA form, the CDR3 reads TGTGCCAGCAGCTTGAAGTACTCCCTCGAGCAGTACTTC. As protein: CASSLKYSLEQYF.

V gene TRBV15 combines with J gene TRBJ2-2; maybe TRBD2 (5 bases). Looked up from germline, CDR1 is LNHNV and CDR2 is YYDKDF (reference sequence). V lost 5 bases, J lost 0 bases, and 13 bases lay in between. The CDR3 has 16 residues. CDR3 protein: CATSVSSDSNTGELFF. DNA for the CDR3: TGTGCCACCAGCGTCAGTAGCGACTCGAACACCGGGGAGCTGTTTTTT.

J is TRBJ2-3 and V is TRBV6-1, with D uncertain. The CDR3 sequence is 14 residues long. The germline gives CDR1 MNHNS, CDR2 SASEGT. Trimming took 2 bases from V and 3 from J, leaving 9 bases between them. The CDR3 sequence is CASSEPSRTDTQYF. The CDR3, as DNA: TGTGCCAGCAGTGAACCGTCTAGGACAGATACGCAGTATTTT.

The chain links TRBV5-1 to TRBJ1-1; no clear D gene. This CDR3 comprises 15 residues. Germline-derived CDR1 and CDR2 are SGHRS and YFSETQ. Deletions cut 4 bases from V and 5 bases from J, with 18 bases between. The CDR3 is CASSLRAGERTEAFF. CDR3 nucleotide sequence: TGCGCCAGCAGCCTCCGTGCCGGGGAGCGGACTGAAGCTTTCTTT.

V gene TRBV9 combines with J gene TRBJ2-7; 8 positions agree with TRBD1. The CDR3 spans 16 residues. The germline V gene has CDR1 SGDLS and CDR2 YYNGEE. The V segment lost 0 bases and the J segment 1 base; nucleotides outside the gene matches: 6. DNA for the CDR3: TGTGCCAGCAGCGTAGGTGGTCGGACAGGGTCCTACGAGCAGTACTTC. Translated: CASSVGGRTGSYEQYF.

The chain recombines TRBV25-1 with TRBJ1-1, with D uncertain. Germline CDR1 MGHDK, CDR2 SYGVNS. This CDR3 is built from 13 residues. V shed 4 bases and J shed 3 bases, with 9 bases lying between them. DNA for the CDR3: TGTGCCAGCAGTGCAGGATACTACACTGAAGCTTTCTTT. Translation: CASSAGYYTEAFF.

The chain is built from TRBV19 and TRBJ2-7; 11 positions match TRBD2. Trimming cost V 4 bases and J 1 base; bases outside gene matches: 3. The V gene's germline CDR1 is LNHDA and CDR2 SQIVND (reference sequence). CDR3 length: 15 amino acids. The CDR3 DNA reads TGTGCCAGTAGTACTAGACTAGCGGGATCCTACGAGCAGTACTTC. Residues: CASSTRLAGSYEQYF. Variable domain in full (rest from reference TRBV19 and TRBJ2-7): DGGITQSPKYLFRKEGQNVTLSCEQNLNHDAMYWYRQDPGQGLRLIYYSQIVNDFQKGDIAEGYSVSREKKESFPLTVTSAQKNPTAFYLCASSTRLAGSYEQYFGPGTRLTVT.

V gene TRBV29-1 combines with J gene TRBJ1-1; the D gene is possibly TRBD1 (5 bases). V lost 7 bases, J lost 1 base, and 10 bases lay in between. Germline V lookup: CDR1 SQVTM, CDR2 ANQGSEA. CDR3 length equals 12 residues. The CDR3 is CSGGGGNTEAFF. CDR3 sequence (DNA): TGCAGCGGTGGGGGGGGGAACACTGAAGCTTTCTTT.

J is TRBJ2-7 and V is TRBV7-3; TRBD2 aligns across 10 bases. The junction had 3 bases not matched to a gene; V was cut back by 1 base and J by 3 bases. Germline V lookup: CDR1 SGHTA, CDR2 FQGTGA. CDR3 length: 15 amino acids. The CDR3 nucleotides are TGTGCCAGCAGCTTAAGGGCTAGCGGGAGCTACGAGCAGTACTTC. Translated, it gives CASSLRASGSYEQYF.

The chain combines TRBV6-5 with TRBJ2-2; D remains ambiguous. Germline-derived CDR1 and CDR2 are MNHEY and SVGAGI. This CDR3 contains 13 residues. V lost 9 bases, J lost 0 bases, and 8 bases lay in between. CDR3 bases: TGTGCCAGTAAAGACTCGAACACCGGGGAGCTGTTTTTT. This translates into CASKDSNTGELFF.

The chain couples TRBV5-6 to TRBJ2-2; 9 nucleotides match TRBD1. After removal of 1 base from V and 8 bases from J, the junction contained 9 bases not matched to a gene. The germline gives CDR1 SGHDT, CDR2 YYEEEE. CDR3 length: 16 residues. The CDR3 region is CASSLKTGGSPGELFF. CDR3 sequence (DNA): TGTGCCAGCAGCTTGAAAACAGGGGGCTCTCCGGGGGAGCTGTTTTTT.

The chain is built from TRBV10-3 and TRBJ2-1; 12 positions match TRBD2. The V gene's germline CDR1 is ENHRY and CDR2 SYGVKD. Trimming cost V 10 bases and J 4 bases; bases outside gene matches: 5. This CDR3 is built from 14 residues. CDR3 in amino acids: CASMGTSGYNEQFF. The CDR3 nucleotides read TGTGCCAGTATGGGGACTAGCGGGTACAATGAGCAGTTCTTC.

V is TRBV6-5 and J is TRBJ2-7, with 7 bases that match TRBD1. The CDR3 consists of 13 residues. Germline lookup yields CDR1 MNHEY and CDR2 SVGAGI. Losses at the gene ends were 2 bases for V and 6 bases for J; bases not matched to a gene: 4. Here the CDR3 DNA reads TGTGCCAGCAGTTACGACGGGACAGTCGAGCAGTACTTC. Protein: CASSYDGTVEQYF.

The V and J genes are TRBV5-4 and TRBJ2-2; a weak D match, TRBD2 (7 bases). V gave up 0 bases and J gave up 0 bases, with 12 bases separating them. Germline V lookup: CDR1 SGHNT, CDR2 YYREEE (reference sequence). The CDR3 covers 17 residues. The CDR3 is CASSLAEGGANTGELFF. In DNA form, the CDR3 reads TGTGCCAGCAGCTTGGCTGAGGGGGGGGCGAACACCGGGGAGCTGTTTTTT.

This rearrangement joins TRBV4-2 to TRBJ2-1, with 7 bases fitting TRBD2. V was clipped by 4 bases and J by 4 bases; unmatched bases: 1. The CDR3 runs 13 residues. Germline CDR1 LGHNA, CDR2 YNFKEQ. The CDR3 region has the DNA TGTGCCAGCAGCCGGGGGGGGTACAATGAGCAGTTCTTC. It specifies CASSRGGYNEQFF.

V and J are TRBV6-6 and TRBJ2-2; 9 nucleotides agree with TRBD1. The V segment lost 5 bases and the J segment 1 base; nucleotides outside the gene matches: 2. This CDR3 is built from 15 residues. Germline V gene data show CDR1 as MNHNY and CDR2 as SVGAGI (reference sequence). The CDR3 DNA follows: TGTGCCAGCAGTGAGGACAGGGGGAACACCGGGGAGCTGTTTTTT. Its translation is CASSEDRGNTGELFF.

This chain uses TRBV12-5 with TRBJ2-5, with 16 bases aligning to TRBD2. Trimming cost V 1 base and J 5 bases; bases outside gene matches: 4. The CDR3 runs 17 residues. Germline CDR1 is LGHNT and CDR2 is FRNRAP. In nucleotides, the CDR3 is TGTGCTAGTGGTTTGGAGGGACTAGCGGGGGGGCGGGAGACCCAGTACTTC. Encoded protein: CASGLEGLAGGRETQYF.

The rearrangement uses TRBV13 and TRBJ2-7; 11 bases are a match to TRBD1. The CDR3 contains 14 residues. Looked up from germline, CDR1 is PRHDT and CDR2 is FYEKMQ (reference sequence). V shed 5 bases, J shed 6 bases, and the junction held 6 bases outside the gene matches. The CDR3 nucleotides are TGTGCCAGCAGCGCCGGGACAGGGGGGAGCGAGCAGTACTTC. Its protein is CASSAGTGGSEQYF.